The rows below give T cell receptor beta chains drawn from one sample of a study of blood T cell repertoires in COVID-19. Measured with immunoSEQ multiplex PCR; TCRdb has only the in-frame clones, and not every one. The table shows about 220,000 clones, with approximately 83% occurring only once. Sequenced sample: peripheral blood. The receptors come from a woman aged 25 to 39 who had recovered from COVID-19. Each CDR3 is given with its conserved first and last residue. The D gene is left open where the match is weak. The size entry is marked missing in some rows and otherwise reads once, few, many or a size class.

j_call clone_size v_call d_call cdr3_aa cdr3_nt
TRBJ1-6 NA TRBV5-4 NA CASSRQFAYNSPLHF TGTGCCAGCAGCAGACAGTTCGCATATAATTCACCCCTCCACTTT
TRBJ1-1 NA TRBV5-1 NA CASSLDGTLNTEAFF TGCGCCAGCAGCTTGGATGGGACATTGAACACTGAAGCTTTCTTT
TRBJ2-7 NA TRBV3-1/TRBV3-2 NA CASSQDPFSYEQYF TGTGCCAGCAGCCAAGACCCATTCTCCTACGAGCAGTACTTC
TRBJ2-7 NA TRBV5-6 NA CASSPRFSYEQYF TGTGCCAGCAGCCCCCGGTTCTCCTACGAGCAGTACTTC
TRBJ2-7 NA TRBV9 TRBD2 CASSVGGGTNSYEQYF TGTGCCAGCAGCGTAGGCGGGGGGACTAATTCCTACGAGCAGTACTTC
TRBJ1-1 NA TRBV5-1 NA CASRGKGKGDLFMNTEAFF TGCGCCAGCAGAGGTAAGGGGAAAGGAGACCTTTTCATGAACACTGAAGCTTTCTTT
TRBJ2-7 once TRBV4-1 TRBD1 CASSQAGTGYFEQYF TGCGCCAGCAGCCAGGCCGGGACAGGGTATTTCGAGCAGTACTTC
TRBJ2-7 NA TRBV7-7 TRBD2 CASSSGVGGGYEQYF TGTGCCAGCAGCAGTGGAGTTGGGGGGGGCTACGAGCAGTACTTC
TRBJ1-2 NA TRBV5-6 NA CASSFQDNYGYTF TGTGCCAGCAGCTTCCAGGATAACTATGGCTACACCTTC
TRBJ2-2 NA TRBV6-1 TRBD1 CASSERRTGGFGELFF TGTGCCAGCAGTGAAAGACGGACAGGGGGTTTCGGGGAGCTGTTTTTT
TRBJ1-2 NA TRBV2 NA CAIPGVYGYTF TGTGCAATTCCCGGGGTCTATGGCTACACCTTC
TRBJ2-5 once TRBV7-2 TRBD2 CASSQTLPGGTQYF TGTGCCAGCAGCCAAACCCTGCCGGGGGGGACCCAGTACTTC
TRBJ2-7 NA TRBV5-4 TRBD1 CASRKQGEVYYEQYF TGTGCCAGCAGGAAACAGGGGGAGGTCTACTACGAGCAGTACTTC
TRBJ2-7 NA TRBV7-2 TRBD1 CASSSDRGYEQYF TGTGCCAGCAGCTCAGACAGGGGCTACGAGCAGTACTTC
TRBJ2-7 once TRBV7-8 TRBD2 CATGGRVSYEQYF TGTGCCACCGGGGGGAGGGTCTCCTACGAGCAGTACTTC
TRBJ1-2 NA TRBV2 NA CASSYSDLDPWGLDYGYTF TGTGCCAGCTCCTATTCCGACCTCGATCCCTGGGGGCTCGACTATGGCTACACCTTC
TRBJ2-2 NA TRBV2 NA CASSVRHAPGELFF TGTGCCAGCAGTGTACGACATGCACCCGGGGAGCTGTTTTTT
TRBJ1-1 NA TRBV14 NA CASSYTSNTEAFF TGTGCCAGCAGCTACACGTCCAACACTGAAGCTTTCTTT
TRBJ2-3 NA TRBV5-1 NA CASSLEEWFPTDTQYF TGCGCCAGCAGCTTAGAAGAGTGGTTCCCCACAGATACGCAGTATTTT
TRBJ2-7 NA TRBV4-1 NA CASSHYHSSDYTYEQYF TGCGCCAGCAGCCATTACCACTCCAGCGATTACACCTACGAGCAGTACTTC
TRBJ2-1 NA TRBV9 TRBD1 CASSVAGQGGIPYNEQFF TGTGCCAGCAGCGTAGCTGGCCAAGGGGGCATACCATACAATGAGCAGTTCTTC
TRBJ1-3 NA TRBV15 NA CATSRDRGSGNTIYF TGTGCCACCAGCAGAGATCGGGGCTCTGGAAACACCATATATTTT
TRBJ1-2 NA TRBV11-2 NA CASSIPRVLNYGYTF TGTGCCAGCAGTATTCCTCGGGTTCTAAACTATGGCTACACCTTC
TRBJ2-7 NA TRBV30 TRBD1 CAWGDSSYEQYF TGTGCCTGGGGGGACAGCAGCTACGAGCAGTACTTC
TRBJ2-1 NA TRBV5-1 NA CASSLAMAEGSEQFF TGCGCCAGCAGCTTGGCTATGGCTGAGGGTAGTGAGCAGTTCTTC
TRBJ1-5 NA TRBV6-5 NA CASRTRMGNQPQHF TGTGCCAGCAGGACAAGAATGGGCAATCAGCCCCAGCATTTT
TRBJ2-7 NA TRBV3-1/TRBV3-2 TRBD1 CASSPRQGQAYEQYF TGTGCCAGCAGTCCCCGACAGGGTCAAGCCTACGAGCAGTACTTC
TRBJ1-5 NA TRBV6-5 NA CASSYPEQPQHF TGTGCCAGCAGTTACCCCGAGCAGCCCCAGCATTTT
TRBJ2-7 NA TRBV5-4 NA CASSLVPERSSYEQYF TGTGCCAGCAGCTTGGTTCCGGAAAGGAGCTCCTACGAGCAGTACTTC
TRBJ2-7 few TRBV18 TRBD2 CASSPRTSGTYEQYF TGTGCCAGCTCACCACGGACTAGCGGAACCTACGAGCAGTACTTC
TRBJ1-1 NA TRBV23-1 TRBD1 CASRRGARDRAMWNTEAFF TGCGCCAGCAGGCGGGGGGCCCGGGACAGGGCTATGTGGAACACTGAAGCTTTCTTT
TRBJ1-1 NA TRBV9 TRBD1 CASSVNRGPNTEAFF TGTGCCAGCAGCGTAAACAGGGGCCCGAACACTGAAGCTTTCTTT
TRBJ2-5 NA TRBV11-1 TRBD2 CASSPGAGGLLETQYF TGTGCCAGCAGCCCGGGAGCCGGGGGGTTGTTAGAGACCCAGTACTTC
TRBJ2-1 NA TRBV6-2/TRBV6-3 TRBD2 CASSYPTGGLYNEQFF TGTGCCAGCAGTTACCCAACGGGGGGGCTCTACAATGAGCAGTTCTTC
TRBJ2-1 NA TRBV3-1/TRBV3-2 NA CASSPSRLLYNEQFF TGTGCCAGCAGCCCCAGTCGACTCCTTTACAATGAGCAGTTCTTC
TRBJ2-7 NA TRBV25-1 TRBD2 CASSGRLAGTYEQYF TGTGCCAGCAGTGGAAGACTAGCGGGGACCTACGAGCAGTACTTC
TRBJ2-3 NA TRBV27 NA CASKGVRDTQYF TGTGCCAGCAAGGGGGTCAGGGATACGCAGTATTTT
TRBJ2-1 NA TRBV7-2 TRBD2 CASSQTSSHEQFF TGTGCCAGCAGCCAGACTAGCAGCCATGAGCAGTTCTTC
TRBJ2-2 NA TRBV5-1 NA CASSRRENVGELFF TGCGCCAGCAGTCGTAGGGAGAATGTCGGGGAGCTGTTTTTT
TRBJ1-1 NA TRBV6-1 NA CASSDGRMNTEAFF TGTGCCAGCAGTGACGGGAGGATGAACACTGAAGCTTTCTTT
TRBJ2-1 NA TRBV5-1 TRBD2 CASSFTSGRYNEQFF TGCGCCAGCAGCTTCACTAGCGGGCGCTACAATGAGCAGTTCTTC
TRBJ1-6 NA TRBV19 NA CASSIPPSGYNSPLHF TGTGCCAGTAGTATACCACCTTCGGGATATAATTCACCCCTCCACTTT
TRBJ2-3 NA TRBV3-1/TRBV3-2 TRBD2 CASSPGLAGGYPDTQYF TGTGCCAGCAGCCCCGGACTAGCGGGGGGGTACCCAGATACGCAGTATTTT
TRBJ1-3 NA TRBV10-3 TRBD1 CAISETDRGRSSGNTIYF TGTGCCATCAGTGAGACGGACAGGGGGCGAAGCTCTGGAAACACCATATATTTT
TRBJ2-3 once TRBV18 NA CASSQTSTDTQYF TGTGCCAGCTCCCAAACTAGCACAGATACGCAGTATTTT
TRBJ2-3 NA TRBV11-2 TRBD2 CASSLVGPAGGLVDTQYF TGTGCCAGCAGCTTAGTAGGACCAGCGGGGGGCTTGGTAGATACGCAGTATTTT
TRBJ2-1 NA TRBV2 TRBD1 CASRGQILRYNEQFF TGTGCCAGCCGGGGACAGATTCTCCGATACAATGAGCAGTTCTTC
TRBJ2-1 NA TRBV7-2 TRBD2 CASSLFSLAGGYNEQFF TGTGCCAGCAGCTTATTTTCCTTAGCGGGGGGTTACAATGAGCAGTTCTTC
TRBJ2-7 NA TRBV11-2 NA CASSLGGGGHSYEQYF TGTGCCAGCAGCTTAGGCGGCGGGGGCCACTCCTACGAGCAGTACTTC
TRBJ1-2 NA TRBV4-2 NA CASSPISGAPVLNYGYTF TGTGCCAGCAGCCCAATATCAGGGGCCCCAGTACTTAACTATGGCTACACCTTC
TRBJ1-2 NA TRBV7-9 NA CASSHLPGIYGYTF TGTGCCAGCAGCCACCTCCCAGGGATCTATGGCTACACCTTC
TRBJ1-5 NA TRBV19 TRBD1 CASSAGTGVKQSNQPQHF TGTGCCAGTAGTGCCGGGACAGGGGTCAAACAGAGCAATCAGCCCCAGCATTTT